The clone carrying this T cell receptor (beta chain) was recorded only once. The data are from a study of T cell responses to AZD1222 COVID-19 vaccine. Sequencing was performed with immunoSEQ multiplex PCR; in TCRdb, only in-frame clones are kept and a portion is missing. Of some 130,000 clones in the sample, over 90% were seen once. This receptor was identified in an adult in good health. The sequenced sample was peripheral blood, obtained on day 0 of AZD1222 vaccination.

Here the CDR3 reads CASSLVANTIYF. The CDR3, as DNA: TGTGCCAGCAGCTTAGTTGCAAACACCATATATTTT. This chain uses TRBV7-9 with TRBJ1-3, with D unresolved. The CDR3 spans 12 residues. Trimming took off 1 base at V and 6 bases at J, with 4 bases between the two ends. The germline V gene has CDR1 SEHNR and CDR2 FQNEAQ (reference sequence).